The next 24 T cell receptor beta chains were all read from a single sample in a study of cytomegalovirus exposure and HLA in healthy donors. Libraries were prepared by immunoSEQ multiplex PCR; TCRdb keeps only in-frame clonotypes and omits some of them. The table records about 120,000 clones, roughly 82% of them present only once. Material for sequencing was PBMCs. These receptors originate from a man younger than 35 in good health and CMV-seronegative.

This clone was picked up a small number of times. The chain joins TRBV4-2 to TRBJ2-2, with 10 positions matching TRBD1. Per germline, CDR1 LGHNA and CDR2 YNFKEQ. The CDR3 is made up of 15 amino acids. The V and J ends lost 4 bases and 3 bases, in that order; junction bases with no gene match: 2. This chain's CDR3 is CASSPGTGDTGELFF. The DNA for the CDR3 is TGTGCCAGCAGCCCCGGGACAGGGGACACCGGGGAGCTGTTTTTT.

V is TRBV11-2 and J is TRBJ2-7, with 12 bases matching TRBD2. This CDR3 has 15 residues. Looked up from germline, CDR1 is SGHAT and CDR2 is FQNNGV. The V gene end was trimmed by 5 bases and the J gene end by 5 bases; junction bases not matched to a gene: 7. The CDR3 sequence: CASSPTSGGSHEQYF. CDR3 DNA: TGTGCCAGCAGCCCGACTAGCGGGGGTAGTCACGAGCAGTACTTC.

The chain uses TRBV4-2 and TRBJ2-7, with 8 bases identical to TRBD2. Trimming removed 1 base from V and 4 bases from J; junction bases left unmatched: 6. Per the germline V gene, CDR1 is LGHNA and CDR2 is YNFKEQ. The CDR3 has 15 residues. In DNA, the CDR3 is TGTGCCAGCAGCCAAGGTCGGGAGGGCCTTTACGAGCAGTACTTC. Protein: CASSQGREGLYEQYF.

The rearrangement joins TRBV6-6 to TRBJ2-7, with 7 nucleotides matching TRBD1. The CDR3 length is 16 residues. The V segment lost 4 bases and the J segment 1 base; nucleotides outside the gene matches: 10. Germline V lookup: CDR1 MNHNY, CDR2 SVGAGI (reference sequence). The CDR3, as DNA: TGTGCCAGCAGTTCGTCGCGGACAGGAACTTCCTACGAGCAGTACTTC. Protein: CASSSSRTGTSYEQYF.

The chain couples TRBV6-1 to TRBJ2-7, with 8 bases lining up with TRBD1. Per the germline V gene, CDR1 is MNHNS and CDR2 is SASEGT. The CDR3 covers 14 residues. V trimming: 5 bases; J trimming: 4 bases; junction bases outside the gene matches: 7. CDR3 bases: TGTGCCAGCAGTCACCGGGACAGGTCTTACGAGCAGTACTTC. This sequence encodes CASSHRDRSYEQYF.

This chain uses TRBV18 with TRBJ1-5; the D gene is possibly TRBD1 (5 bases). This CDR3 is built from 15 residues. The V and J ends lost 5 bases and 2 bases respectively, with 13 bases between them. Germline CDR1 KGHSH, CDR2 LQKENI. CDR3 nucleotides: TGTGCCAGCTCAATTATGGGGCAGCGCAATCAGCCCCAGCATTTT. Translated: CASSIMGQRNQPQHF.

The chain combines TRBV29-1 with TRBJ2-3, with 8 bases matching TRBD2. There are 13 residues in the CDR3. Unmatched junction bases numbered 6, after V lost 6 bases and J lost 4 bases. Germline CDR1 is SQVTM and CDR2 is ANQGSEA. This CDR3 is CSVIAGRADTQYF. Written as DNA, the CDR3 is TGCAGCGTAATAGCGGGGCGAGCAGATACGCAGTATTTT.

The rearrangement links TRBV23-1 to TRBJ2-7, with D perhaps TRBD2 (6 bases). TRBV23-1 is reported as an ORF; its role is uncertain. The ends were cut back, 2 bases at V and 3 bases at J, with 8 bases in the middle. The CDR3 length is 13 residues. The CDR3: CASSQRTIYEQYF. The CDR3 DNA reads TGCGCCAGCAGTCAAAGGACTATCTACGAGCAGTACTTC.

The rearrangement links TRBV5-1 to TRBJ2-5, with a weak D call TRBD2 (6 bases). CDR1 and CDR2 (germline): SGHRS, YFSETQ. The CDR3 runs to 14 residues. V was trimmed by 1 base and J by 3 bases, leaving 10 bases between them. The CDR3 DNA sequence: TGCGCCAGCAGCTTGAGGCCGGGAGAAGAGACCCAGTACTTC. It encodes CASSLRPGEETQYF.

The chain is built from TRBV19 and TRBJ2-7, with 7 bases that match TRBD1. The CDR3 contains 14 residues. J lost 2 bases, V lost 3 bases, and 4 bases had no gene match. Per germline, CDR1 LNHDA and CDR2 SQIVND (reference sequence). The CDR3 region is CASSISQGAYEQYF. The CDR3 DNA sequence: TGTGCCAGTAGTATTTCGCAGGGGGCCTACGAGCAGTACTTC.

CDR3 bases: TGTGCCAGCAGTGAATGGGGGACATTATCGAACACCGGGGAGCTGTTTTTT. This encodes CASSEWGTLSNTGELFF. The chain links TRBV6-1 to TRBJ2-2; TRBD1 is a possible D gene (6 bases). CDR1 is MNHNS, CDR2 SASEGT, per germline. Trimming removed 2 bases at V and 0 bases at J, with 13 bases between. The CDR3 is made up of 17 amino acids.

This clone has a single count. The junction and the germline gene differ at one end; a read error may be behind it. This chain uses TRBV7-2 with TRBJ1-2; a possible D gene is TRBD1 (5 bases). This CDR3 has 14 amino acids. Germline V gives CDR1 SGHTA, CDR2 FQGNSA. The CDR3: CASTLTRDSYGYTF. As DNA, the CDR3 is TGTGCCAGCACCTTAACCCGTGACAGCTATGGCTACACCTTC.

The table lists this clone with a few counts. V gene TRBV19 combines with J gene TRBJ1-2; TRBD1 agrees at 9 bases. The CDR3 length is 18 residues. V trimming: 1 base; J trimming: 6 bases; junction bases outside the gene matches: 15. Germline CDR1 and CDR2: LNHDA and SQIVND (reference sequence). This chain's CDR3 is CASSIGSGTGRLSDGYTF. As DNA, the CDR3 is TGTGCCAGTAGTATAGGTTCCGGGACAGGGCGCCTATCGGATGGCTACACCTTC.

The V call is TRBV10-3, the J call TRBJ2-5; D is unclear. The CDR3 is made up of 15 amino acids. V was trimmed by 6 bases and J by 3 bases, leaving 17 bases between them. Germline CDR1 and CDR2: ENHRY and SYGVKD. Here the CDR3 DNA reads TGTGCCATCAGCCCCGGCACTGACAAAAAAGAGACCCAGTACTTC. It yields the protein CAISPGTDKKETQYF.

The chain links TRBV6-5 to TRBJ2-7; 7 bases are a match to TRBD2. The CDR3 totals 15 residues. Germline V lookup: CDR1 MNHEY, CDR2 SVGAGI. The V gene end was trimmed by 2 bases and the J gene end by 3 bases; junction bases not matched to a gene: 7. As DNA, the CDR3 is TGTGCCAGCAGTTACGACCCTAGCGGCCTCTACGAGCAGTACTTC. This translates into CASSYDPSGLYEQYF.

The chain recombines TRBV19 with TRBJ1-3, with D unresolved. V lost 5 bases to trimming and J lost 0 bases, with 14 bases between them. There are 16 residues in the CDR3. Germline lookup yields CDR1 LNHDA and CDR2 SQIVND (reference sequence). CDR3 in DNA: TGTGCCAGTAGTGGATCGACACCACGCTCTGGAAACACCATATATTTT. Translating gives CASSGSTPRSGNTIYF.

The chain joins TRBV2 to TRBJ2-5; perhaps TRBD2 as D (6 bases). The length of the CDR3 is 14 residues. The germline V gene has CDR1 SNHLY and CDR2 FYNNEI. The ends were cut back, 3 bases at V and 6 bases at J, with 14 bases in the middle. DNA for the CDR3: TGTGCCAGCAGTGAGGAGCGGGTTGGGAAGACCCAGTACTTC. Its protein is CASSEERVGKTQYF.

The chain is built from TRBV29-1 and TRBJ1-2; D gene ambiguous. The CDR3 extends over 12 amino acids. V was trimmed by 6 bases and J by 2 bases, leaving 10 bases between them. Germline lookup yields CDR1 SQVTM and CDR2 ANQGSEA. The CDR3 nucleotides are TGCAGCGTCGGCGGGCCAAACTATGGCTACACCTTC. This translates into CSVGGPNYGYTF.

The genes are TRBV25-1 and TRBJ2-2; TRBD1 agrees at 9 bases. The length of the CDR3 is 16 residues. With 1 base clipped from V and 7 bases from J, the junction kept 7 bases outside the gene matches. Germline assignment: CDR1 MGHDK and CDR2 SYGVNS. The DNA for the CDR3 is TGTGCCAGCAGTGAATCTCGGGACAGGGAAGTCGGGGAGCTGTTTTTT. Residues: CASSESRDREVGELFF.

The chain couples TRBV14 to TRBJ1-6, with a tentative D call TRBD1 (5 bases). Per the germline V gene, CDR1 is SGHDN and CDR2 is FVKESK. There are 15 residues in the CDR3. Trimming cost V 2 bases and J 0 bases, with 5 bases left between them. CDR3 bases: TGTGCCAGCAGCCAAACAGGCTCCTATAATTCACCCCTCCACTTT. This translates into CASSQTGSYNSPLHF.

This sequence joins TRBV5-1 and TRBJ2-3, with 8 bases aligning to TRBD1. The V segment lost 4 bases and the J segment 0 bases; nucleotides outside the gene matches: 4. CDR3 size: 15 residues. The V gene's germline CDR1 is SGHRS and CDR2 YFSETQ. CDR3 coding DNA: TGCGCCAGCAGCACGGGACAGGACAGCACAGATACGCAGTATTTT. It is translated as CASSTGQDSTDTQYF.

V is TRBV18 and J is TRBJ2-2, with a possible D match to TRBD2 (6 bases). The CDR3 has 16 amino acids. Germline values: CDR1 KGHSH, CDR2 LQKENI. Trimming took 5 bases from V and 1 from J, leaving 14 bases between them. The chain's CDR3 is CASSALAAQNTGELFF. The CDR3 DNA reads TGTGCCAGCTCAGCCTTAGCGGCCCAGAACACCGGGGAGCTGTTTTTT.

This clone appeared a few times. This chain joins TRBV5-1 and TRBJ2-7; TRBD1 agrees at 7 bases. Per germline, CDR1 SGHRS and CDR2 YFSETQ. This CDR3 is 12 amino acids long. Unmatched junction bases numbered 4, after V lost 4 bases and J lost 6 bases. The CDR3 coding sequence is TGCGCCAGCAGCGACTACAGGGGCGAGCAGTACTTC. Encoded protein: CASSDYRGEQYF.

This sequence joins TRBV9 and TRBJ1-1; D is unresolved. The CDR3 sequence is 13 residues long. The V end was cut by 1 base, the J end by 3 bases, with 7 bases between. CDR1 is SGDLS and CDR2 is YYNGEE in the germline V gene. The CDR3, as DNA: TGTGCCAGCAGCGTATTTCATGACACTGAAGCTTTCTTT. It is translated as CASSVFHDTEAFF.